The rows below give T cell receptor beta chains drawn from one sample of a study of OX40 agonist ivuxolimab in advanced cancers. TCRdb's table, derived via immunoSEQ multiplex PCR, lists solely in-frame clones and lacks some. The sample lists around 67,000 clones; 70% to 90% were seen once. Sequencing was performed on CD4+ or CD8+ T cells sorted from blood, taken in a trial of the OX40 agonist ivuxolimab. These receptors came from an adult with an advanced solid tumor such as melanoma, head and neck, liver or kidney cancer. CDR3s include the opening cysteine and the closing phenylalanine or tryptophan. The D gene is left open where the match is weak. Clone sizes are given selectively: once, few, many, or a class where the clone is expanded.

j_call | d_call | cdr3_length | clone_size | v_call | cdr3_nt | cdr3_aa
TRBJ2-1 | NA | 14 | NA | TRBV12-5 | TGTGCTAGTGGTTCCGGGACATTAAACAATGAGCAGTTCTTC | CASGSGTLNNEQFF
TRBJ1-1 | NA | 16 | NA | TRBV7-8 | TGTGCCAGCAGCTTAAACGTGGGACACCCGAACACTGAAGCTTTCTTT | CASSLNVGHPNTEAFF
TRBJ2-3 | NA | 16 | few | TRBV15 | TGTGCCACCAGCAGAGATAGGCTAACAGCTACAGATACGCAGTATTTT | CATSRDRLTATDTQYF
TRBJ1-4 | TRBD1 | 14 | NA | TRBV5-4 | TGTGCCAGCAGCTCCAAAACAGGGGTGGAAAAACTGTTTTTT | CASSSKTGVEKLFF
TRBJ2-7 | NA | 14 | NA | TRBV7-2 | TGTGCCAGCAGCTTAAGCACAGGTCCCTACGAGCAGTACTTC | CASSLSTGPYEQYF
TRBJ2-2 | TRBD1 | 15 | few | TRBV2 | TGTGCCAGCAGTTTAGGGGGCACGGGCACCGGGGAGCTGTTTTTT | CASSLGGTGTGELFF
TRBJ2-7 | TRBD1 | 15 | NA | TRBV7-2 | TGTGCCAGCAGCTTAGTCCCAGGGGGCATATACGAGCAGTACTTC | CASSLVPGGIYEQYF
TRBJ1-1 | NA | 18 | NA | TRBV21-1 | TGTGCCAGCAGGATCCGGGACAATACTCAGCAAGAAAGAACTGAAGCTTTCTTT | CASRIRDNTQQERTEAFF
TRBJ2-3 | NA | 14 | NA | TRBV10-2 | TGCGCCAGCAGGATTAGCGGTCCCACAGATACGCAGTATTTT | CASRISGPTDTQYF
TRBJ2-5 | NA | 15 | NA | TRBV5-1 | TGCGCCAGCAGCTTGGTCCCGGGCCAGCAAGAGACCCAGTACTTC | CASSLVPGQQETQYF
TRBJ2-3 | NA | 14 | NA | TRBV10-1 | TGCGCCAGCAGTAGGACCCCCGGGATACATACGCAGTATTTT | CASSRTPGIHTQYF
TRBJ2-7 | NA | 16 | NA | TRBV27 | TGTGCCAGCAAATCCCTCGGTGTATTGGGACCCTACGAGCAGTACTTC | CASKSLGVLGPYEQYF
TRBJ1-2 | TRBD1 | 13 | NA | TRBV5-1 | TGCGCCAGCAGCATGGACAGGGTTACCGGCTACACCTTC | CASSMDRVTGYTF
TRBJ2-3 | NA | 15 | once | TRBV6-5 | TGTGCCAGCAGGGGCCGGTTAGTCAGCACAGATACGCAGTATTTT | CASRGRLVSTDTQYF
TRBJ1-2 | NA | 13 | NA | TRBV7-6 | TGTGCCAGCAGCCCCGGCCAGGGTTATGGCTACACCTTC | CASSPGQGYGYTF
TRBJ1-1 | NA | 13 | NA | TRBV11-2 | TGTGCCAGCAGCTTAGCCGGGGCGCTCGTCGCTTTCTTT | CASSLAGALVAFF
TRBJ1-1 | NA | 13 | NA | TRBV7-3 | TGTGCCAGCAGCCTGTGGATGAACACTGAAGCTTTCTTT | CASSLWMNTEAFF
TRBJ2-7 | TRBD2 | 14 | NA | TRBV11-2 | TGTGCCAGCATCCCGGGGACTAGCGGGTACGAGCAGTACTTC | CASIPGTSGYEQYF
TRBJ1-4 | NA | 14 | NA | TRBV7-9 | TGTGCCAGCAGCCTAGCAAGAAGCATTGAAAAACTGTTTTTT | CASSLARSIEKLFF
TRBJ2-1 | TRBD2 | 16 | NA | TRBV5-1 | TGCGCCAGCACCCTGGTAGCGGGGAGCTCCTACAATGAGCAGTTCTTC | CASTLVAGSSYNEQFF
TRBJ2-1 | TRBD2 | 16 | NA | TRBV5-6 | TGTGCCAGCAGCTTGGGGTCCGGGACTAGCGTTAGTGAGCAGTTCTTC | CASSLGSGTSVSEQFF
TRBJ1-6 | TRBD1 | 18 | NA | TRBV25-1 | TGTGCCAGCAGTGAATATCGGGGGACAGGGTCTTATAATTCACCCCTCCACTTT | CASSEYRGTGSYNSPLHF
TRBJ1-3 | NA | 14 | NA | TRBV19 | TGTGCCAGTAGTATGGGCGGCTCTGGAAACACCATATATTTT | CASSMGGSGNTIYF
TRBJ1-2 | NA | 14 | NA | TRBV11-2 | TGTGCCAGCAGCTTATCAGGCACCCGAGGGGGCTACACCTTC | CASSLSGTRGGYTF
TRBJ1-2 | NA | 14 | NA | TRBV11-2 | TGTGCCAGCAGCTTAGAAGCAGGGGACTATGGCTACACCTTC | CASSLEAGDYGYTF
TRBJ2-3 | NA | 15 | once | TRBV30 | TGTGCCTGGATTCTTAGGGGGGGGCCGCTAAATACGCAGTATTTT | CAWILRGGPLNTQYF
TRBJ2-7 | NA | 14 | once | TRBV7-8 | TGTGCCAGCAGCTTGGGGACTGCCTCCTACGAGCAGTACTTC | CASSLGTASYEQYF
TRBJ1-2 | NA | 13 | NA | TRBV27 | TGTGCCAGCAGTAAACAGGGTCACGATGGCTACACCTTC | CASSKQGHDGYTF
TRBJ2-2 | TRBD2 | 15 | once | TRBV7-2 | TGTGCCAGCAGCGCAAGCGGGAGCGTCACCGGGGAGCTGTTTTTT | CASSASGSVTGELFF
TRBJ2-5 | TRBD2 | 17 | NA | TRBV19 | TGTGCCAGTAGTTTAAGGACTAGCGGGGGGGTCCGAGAGACCCAGTACTTC | CASSLRTSGGVRETQYF
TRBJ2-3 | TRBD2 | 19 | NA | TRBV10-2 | TGCGCCAGCATGCTGGGACTAGCGGGAGGGCCCTCAAGCACAGATACGCAGTATTTT | CASMLGLAGGPSSTDTQYF
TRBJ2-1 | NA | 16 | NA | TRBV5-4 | TGTGCCAGCAGCTTGGACGGCAGGGTGACCTACAATGAGCAGTTCTTC | CASSLDGRVTYNEQFF
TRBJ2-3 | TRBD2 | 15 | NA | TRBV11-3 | TGTGCCAGCAGCCCCCGTAGCGGGGGCACAGATACGCAGTATTTT | CASSPRSGGTDTQYF
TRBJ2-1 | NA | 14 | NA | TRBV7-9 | TGTGCCAGCAGCTTAGTTCCTCCCGACAATGAGCAGTTCTTC | CASSLVPPDNEQFF
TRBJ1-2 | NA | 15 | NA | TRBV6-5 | TGTGCCAGCAGTTACTCGAGGGCAGGGCGTGATGGCTACACCTTC | CASSYSRAGRDGYTF
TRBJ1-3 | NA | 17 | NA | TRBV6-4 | TGTGCCAGCAGTGACGGGGGAGGAAGTGGGTATGGAAACACCATATATTTT | CASSDGGGSGYGNTIYF
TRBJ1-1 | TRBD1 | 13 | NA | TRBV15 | TGTGCCACCAGCAGACAGGGGGCATGGAAAGCTTTCTTT | CATSRQGAWKAFF
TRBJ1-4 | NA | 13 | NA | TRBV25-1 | TGTGCCAGCACCCAGGGAGGTAATGAAAAACTGTTTTTT | CASTQGGNEKLFF
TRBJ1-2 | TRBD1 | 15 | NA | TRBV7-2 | TGTGCCAGCAGCCGAGGGGATGGACAGGTTGGAGGCTACACCTTC | CASSRGDGQVGGYTF
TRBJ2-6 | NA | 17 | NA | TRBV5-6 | TGTGCCAGCAGCCGCCAGGCTTTGTTCTCTGGGGCCAACGTCCTGACTTTC | CASSRQALFSGANVLTF
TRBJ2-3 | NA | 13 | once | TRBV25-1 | TGTGCCAGCAGTCGGTTGAGCACAGATACGCAGTATTTT | CASSRLSTDTQYF
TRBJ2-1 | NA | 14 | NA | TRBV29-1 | TGCAGCGTTGAAAGGTCAGCCCGCTACAATGAGCAGTTCTTC | CSVERSARYNEQFF
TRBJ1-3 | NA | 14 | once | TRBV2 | TGTGCCAGCAGTGTAGAGGGGGTTACGGACACCATATATTTT | CASSVEGVTDTIYF
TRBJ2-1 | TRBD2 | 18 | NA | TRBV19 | TGTGCCAGTAGTATAGGGACCCGAGCGGGAGGCTCCTACAATGAGCAGTTCTTC | CASSIGTRAGGSYNEQFF
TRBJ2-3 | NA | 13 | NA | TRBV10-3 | TGTGCCATCAGCCTAGAGGTAACAGATACGCAGTATTTT | CAISLEVTDTQYF
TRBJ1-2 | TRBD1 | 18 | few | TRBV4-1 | TGCGCCAGCAGCCAAGACTGGACAGGGGCGTTACAATCCCCAGGCTACACCTTC | CASSQDWTGALQSPGYTF
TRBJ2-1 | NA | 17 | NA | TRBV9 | TGTGCCAGCAGCGTAGGTAGGGAGAGGGGGGGAAACAATGAGCAGTTCTTC | CASSVGRERGGNNEQFF
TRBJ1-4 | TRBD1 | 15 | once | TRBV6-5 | TGTGCCAGCAGTTGGAGCGGGACAGGGACGGAAAAACTGTTTTTT | CASSWSGTGTEKLFF
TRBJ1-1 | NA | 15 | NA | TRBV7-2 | TGTGCCAGCAGCTTAGCCCGGGGACAAAACACTGAAGCTTTCTTT | CASSLARGQNTEAFF
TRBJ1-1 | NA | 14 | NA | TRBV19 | TGTGCCAGTAGTATTAGGGGAGAAGTAACTGAAGCTTTCTTT | CASSIRGEVTEAFF